This entry lists 14 T cell receptor beta chains sequenced from one sample in a study of CD8 T cells in ankylosing spondylitis. The study's findings and limits: Made up of under ten highly homologous variants, a TCR beta motif appeared characteristic of ankylosing spondylitis blood.

TCRdb independently ran MiXCR on the 5' RACE reads; one entry per CDR3 protein. Of roughly 700,000 distinct CDR3 sequences in the sample, around 17% are singletons; the top ten hold around 19%. The antigens for these receptors are not known. Sequencing was done on a sample of blood, either unsorted or a sorted T cell fraction (not recorded which). The receptors derive from a male donor with ankylosing spondylitis.

This clonotype was counted a few times. CDR3 coding DNA: TGTGCCAGCGGTCGCGTCCCCGAGCAGTACTTC. Its translation: CASGRVPEQYF. The gene calls are TRBV28 and TRBJ2-7; D gene unclear. This CDR3 region has 11 residues. Germline V gene data show CDR1 as MDHEN and CDR2 as SYDVKM. The V gene lost 8 bases and the J gene lost 6 bases, with 11 bases spanning the gap.

This clonotype showed up many times. V gene TRBV9 combines with J gene TRBJ1-1; a weak D match, TRBD1 (5 bases). V was trimmed by 4 bases and J by 0 bases, leaving 19 bases between them. CDR1 and CDR2 (germline): SGDLS, YYNGEE. The CDR3 totals 17 residues. The DNA for the CDR3 is TGTGCCAGCAGCTCCCGAGATGGGGGACCCATGAACACTGAAGCTTTCTTT. It translates to CASSSRDGGPMNTEAFF.

This clonotype was seen a few times. V gene TRBV7-2 combines with J gene TRBJ1-2, with a weak D call TRBD1 (5 bases). V was pared by 4 bases and J by 4 bases, with 16 bases between. Germline V CDR1 and CDR2: SGHTA, FQGNSA. The CDR3 length is 15 residues. The DNA for the CDR3 is TGTGCCAGCAGCTCGGGGGGACGGTCCTTCTATGGCTACACCTTC. Its protein product is CASSSGGRSFYGYTF. Full variable domain (outside the CDR3, taken from reference TRBV7-2 and TRBJ1-2): GAGVSQSPSNKVTEKGKDVELRCDPISGHTALYWYRQSLGQGLEFLIYFQGNSAPDKSGLPSDRFSAERTGGSVSTLTIQRTQQEDSAVYLCASSSGGRSFYGYTFGSGTRLTVV.

The gene calls are TRBV20-1 and TRBJ2-1; D remains unclear. V was clipped by 3 bases and J by 8 bases, with 17 bases between them. The CDR3 totals 14 residues. Germline CDR1 reads DFQATT; CDR2 reads SNEGSKA (reference sequence). The CDR3 coding sequence is TGCAGTGCTAGCGTGCCAACGCAGTGGGATGAGCAGTTCTTC. Translating gives CSASVPTQWDEQFF.

This clonotype was seen at least ten times. The CDR3 sequence is CASSQESANYGYTF. CDR3 in DNA: TGCGCCAGCAGCCAAGAATCGGCTAACTATGGCTACACCTTC. The rearrangement uses TRBV4-1 and TRBJ1-2; D unresolved. V lost 0 bases, J lost 0 bases, and 5 bases lay in between. In germline, CDR1 is MGHRA, CDR2 YSYEKL. The CDR3 length is 14 residues.

This sequence joins TRBV4-1 and TRBJ2-3; possibly TRBD2 for D (5 bases). Looked up from germline, CDR1 is MGHRA and CDR2 is YSYEKL. This CDR3 contains 15 residues. The V end lost 0 bases, the J end lost 10 bases, and 17 bases lay between the germline ends. The CDR3 protein is CASSQDIWTGGSQYF. CDR3 nucleotide sequence: TGCGCCAGCAGCCAAGATATCTGGACTGGCGGGTCGCAGTATTTT.

This clonotype has just a few counts. The chain combines TRBV5-6 with TRBJ2-7; no clear D gene. The CDR3 contains 16 residues. V shed 4 bases and J shed 0 bases, with 17 bases lying between them. Germline CDR1 SGHDT, CDR2 YYEEEE. This CDR3 is CASSRNRASLSYEQYF. As DNA, the CDR3 is TGTGCCAGCAGCCGCAATCGGGCCTCCCTCTCCTACGAGCAGTACTTC.

This sequence joins TRBV5-1 and TRBJ2-7; 8 bases align to TRBD1. There are 14 residues in the CDR3. V shed 4 bases, J shed 6 bases, and the junction held 9 bases outside the gene matches. Germline CDR1 is SGHRS and CDR2 is YFSETQ. The CDR3, as DNA: TGCGCCAGCAGCCCTGGACAGGGTACGGTCGAGCAGTACTTC. Its translation: CASSPGQGTVEQYF.

The chain has TRBV12-3 or TRBV12-4 and TRBJ1-1; D remains ambiguous. Trimming took 1 base from V and 0 from J, leaving 12 bases between them. This CDR3 is 16 amino acids long. The CDR3 reads CASSLGLSIMNTEAFF. In nucleotides, the CDR3 is TGTGCCAGCAGTTTAGGACTGAGCATCATGAACACTGAAGCTTTCTTT.

This clonotype was counted a few times. The chain uses TRBV20-1 and TRBJ2-7, with 8 positions matching TRBD1. The CDR3 is made up of 15 amino acids. CDR1 DFQATT and CDR2 SNEGSKA come from the germline V gene (reference sequence). The trim removed 6 bases at V and 2 bases at J, leaving 12 bases unmatched. For the CDR3, the DNA is TGCAGTGCGCCCTCTCCCGGGACAGGCACCTACGAGCAGTACTTC. Translated: CSAPSPGTGTYEQYF.

The chain employs TRBV5-1 and TRBJ1-1, with D possibly TRBD1 on 6 matching bases. This CDR3 is 14 amino acids long. CDR1 SGHRS and CDR2 YFSETQ come from the germline V gene. With 0 bases removed from V and 5 bases from J, the gap between germline ends came to 11 bases. This CDR3 is CASSLAGQGTEAFF. CDR3 DNA: TGCGCCAGCAGCTTGGCCGGGCAGGGGACTGAAGCTTTCTTT.

The rearrangement uses TRBV10-3 and TRBJ2-7; D remains ambiguous. Germline CDR1 ENHRY, CDR2 SYGVKD. Between the trimmed V and J ends, which lost 0 bases and 3 bases, there was a span of 15 bases. CDR3 length equals 16 residues. Here the CDR3 DNA reads TGTGCCATCAGTGAGTCATGGGCCCCCTCGGGCTACGAGCAGTACTTC. Protein: CAISESWAPSGYEQYF.

This clonotype was counted many times. The chain employs TRBV24-1 and TRBJ2-1; D is tentatively TRBD1 or TRBD2 (5 bases each). This CDR3 has 14 residues. Trimming shortened V by 4 bases and J by 4 bases, and 10 bases separated the two germline ends. Germline CDR1 reads KGHDR; CDR2 reads SFDVKD. CDR3 DNA: TGTGCCACCAGTGAGGGGACGGGTTACAATGAGCAGTTCTTC. It encodes CATSEGTGYNEQFF.

The chain recombines TRBV20-1 with TRBJ2-7; D uncertain. Germline V CDR1 and CDR2: DFQATT, SNEGSKA (reference sequence). The V end was cut by 7 bases, the J end by 3 bases, with 10 bases between. This CDR3 region has 11 residues. Here the CDR3 DNA reads TGCAGTGTACGGCTGATCTACGAGCAGTACTTC. This gives the protein CSVRLIYEQYF.